Following are 24 T cell receptor beta chains from one sample sequenced in a study of cytomegalovirus exposure and HLA in healthy donors. Use of 60 Vbeta and 13 Jbeta primers characterized the PCR. Measured with immunoSEQ multiplex PCR; TCRdb has only the in-frame clones, and not every one. There are 90,000 to 120,000 clones in the sample; roughly three quarters occur only once, and 1.5% to 2% lies in the top ten. The sample taken for sequencing was PBMCs. Receptor source: a woman in her 40s in good health and CMV-seronegative.

The chain uses TRBV4-1 and TRBJ1-5, with 7 bases that match TRBD1. CDR3 length: 17 amino acids. J lost 6 bases, V lost 0 bases, and 11 bases had no gene match. Germline V lookup: CDR1 MGHRA, CDR2 YSYEKL. The DNA for the CDR3 is TGCGCCAGCAGCCAAGATATAGGCAGGGGGGTGTCTCAGCCCCAGCATTTT. Translated, it gives CASSQDIGRGVSQPQHF.

The V and J genes are TRBV6-5 and TRBJ2-7; D possibly corresponds to TRBD1 (6 bases). The ends were cut back, 5 bases at V and 5 bases at J, with 10 bases in the middle. In germline, CDR1 is MNHEY, CDR2 SVGAGI. The CDR3 sequence is 12 residues long. The CDR3: CASSIQGDEQYF. CDR3 in DNA: TGTGCCAGCAGTATACAGGGCGACGAGCAGTACTTC.

In this sample, this clone turned up a few times. V usage is TRBV19 and J usage is TRBJ1-4; 8 bases line up with TRBD1. This CDR3 has 15 residues. Germline CDR1 reads LNHDA; CDR2 reads SQIVND (reference sequence). The V segment lost 5 bases and the J segment 8 bases; nucleotides outside the gene matches: 10. CDR3 DNA sequence: TGTGCCAGTAGTGGTTCGGGACAGGTGGGAGAAAAACTGTTTTTT. Protein: CASSGSGQVGEKLFF.

V gene TRBV19 combines with J gene TRBJ1-1, with D tentatively TRBD1 (6 bases). This CDR3 comprises 14 residues. V gave up 8 bases and J gave up 0 bases, with 13 bases separating them. Germline-derived CDR1 and CDR2 are LNHDA and SQIVND (reference sequence). CDR3 loop: CASSSGQLNTEAFF. CDR3 nucleotides: TGTGCCAGTTCCTCCGGACAGTTGAACACTGAAGCTTTCTTT.

The chain carries TRBV6-1 and TRBJ2-7, with TRBD2 identical over 9 bases. CDR1 and CDR2 (germline): MNHNS, SASEGT. Losses at the gene ends were 2 bases for V and 4 bases for J; bases not matched to a gene: 15. The CDR3 length is 18 residues. CDR3 DNA sequence: TGTGCCAGCAGTGAAAGGAGGGGGGGCGGGAGGGCCTGGTACGAGCAGTACTTC. Amino acid sequence: CASSERRGGGRAWYEQYF.

V is TRBV28 and J is TRBJ1-1; maybe TRBD1 (6 bases). This CDR3 spans 16 amino acids. Deletions cut 3 bases from V and 2 bases from J, with 16 bases between. Germline V CDR1 and CDR2: MDHEN, SYDVKM. The CDR3 loop reads CASSFGPGTLNTEAFF. The CDR3 DNA follows: TGTGCCAGCAGTTTCGGCCCCGGGACACTAAACACTGAAGCTTTCTTT.

V and J are TRBV20-1 and TRBJ1-2; D unresolved. The V and J ends lost 6 bases and 8 bases respectively, with 13 bases between them. CDR1 is DFQATT, CDR2 SNEGSKA, per germline (reference sequence). The CDR3 length is 11 residues. The DNA of the CDR3 is TGCAGTGCCATTCCCCGACACGGCTACACCTTC. Translation gives CSAIPRHGYTF.

The chain uses TRBV6-5 and TRBJ2-5; 7 bases map to TRBD1. J lost 4 bases, V lost 4 bases, and 9 bases had no gene match. The V gene's germline CDR1 is MNHEY and CDR2 SVGAGI. The length of the CDR3 is 15 residues. CDR3 coding DNA: TGTGCCAGCAGTTGGGACAGCTCGGCAGGAGAGACCCAGTACTTC. Residues: CASSWDSSAGETQYF.

The chain has TRBV6-4 and TRBJ2-3; 10 bases fit TRBD2. Losses at the gene ends were 5 bases for V and 2 bases for J; bases not matched to a gene: 1. In germline, CDR1 is MRHNA, CDR2 SNTAGT. The CDR3 covers 14 residues. The CDR3: CASSSGRDTDTQYF. In DNA form, the CDR3 reads TGTGCCAGCAGTAGCGGGAGGGACACAGATACGCAGTATTTT.

The V and J genes are TRBV27 and TRBJ2-1, with unresolved D. CDR3 length: 16 amino acids. Germline V gives CDR1 MNHEY, CDR2 SMNVEV (reference sequence). The germline V and J ends were trimmed by 2 bases and 2 bases, with 13 bases remaining between them. The DNA for the CDR3 is TGTGCCAGCAGTTTAAGGTGGGCCTTCCCCTACAATGAGCAGTTCTTC. Protein: CASSLRWAFPYNEQFF.

This clone was found a few times. The chain combines TRBV7-9 with TRBJ2-1; 7 bases line up with TRBD2. The germline V gene has CDR1 SEHNR and CDR2 FQNEAQ (reference sequence). The ends lost 6 bases at V and 9 bases at J; junction bases unmatched: 11. The CDR3 covers 14 residues. The CDR3: CASRNWEGKGEQFF. In DNA, the CDR3 is TGTGCCAGCAGAAACTGGGAGGGTAAGGGTGAGCAGTTCTTC.

This clone has just a few counts. The genes are TRBV10-3 and TRBJ1-3, with a possible D match to TRBD1 (5 bases). This CDR3 region has 15 residues. V gave up 2 bases and J gave up 4 bases, with 12 bases separating them. The germline gives CDR1 ENHRY, CDR2 SYGVKD. The CDR3 is CAISEADIGGNTIYF. CDR3 sequence (DNA): TGTGCCATCAGTGAGGCGGACATAGGGGGAAACACCATATATTTT.

This clone appeared once. Here the CDR3 reads CASSLMRYSNQPQHF. In nucleotides, the CDR3 is TGTGCCAGCAGTTTAATGAGGTATAGCAATCAGCCCCAGCATTTT. This chain joins TRBV28 and TRBJ1-5; D is undetermined. Germline V gives CDR1 MDHEN, CDR2 SYDVKM. V lost 2 bases and J lost 0, with 8 bases in between. The CDR3 spans 15 residues.

V and J are TRBV5-4 and TRBJ1-2, with 8 bases aligning to TRBD1. Looked up from germline, CDR1 is SGHNT and CDR2 is YYREEE (reference sequence). V lost 2 bases, J lost 8 bases, and 11 bases stayed unmatched. The CDR3 totals 15 residues. The CDR3 reads CASSLVGQGARGYTF. CDR3 bases: TGTGCCAGCAGCTTAGTAGGGCAGGGGGCGCGGGGCTACACCTTC.

The chain links TRBV19 to TRBJ2-2, with 9 bases matching TRBD2. This CDR3 has 15 amino acids. Germline values: CDR1 LNHDA, CDR2 SQIVND (reference sequence). The V and J ends lost 6 bases and 4 bases, in that order; junction bases with no gene match: 6. CDR3 protein: CASSPHSGSTGELFF. The CDR3 DNA is TGTGCCAGTAGCCCCCATAGCGGGAGCACCGGGGAGCTGTTTTTT.

The CDR3 DNA reads TGTGCCAGCAGCCTTAACCTAGCCCACAGGGATCGGGTCGGCTACACCTTC. It encodes CASSLNLAHRDRVGYTF. The chain couples TRBV28 to TRBJ1-2, with D possibly being TRBD1 (6 bases). V lost 6 bases and J lost 8, with 28 bases in between. Germline assignment: CDR1 MDHEN and CDR2 SYDVKM. This CDR3 has 17 residues.

The sample holds one count of this clone. V is TRBV6-5 and J is TRBJ2-7; D is uncertain. Germline loops: CDR1 MNHEY, CDR2 SVGAGI. This CDR3 has 14 amino acids. V was clipped by 0 bases and J by 2 bases, with 8 bases between them. CDR3 bases: TGTGCCAGCAGTTACTCCGTCGGAGCCTACGAGCAGTACTTC. Its translation is CASSYSVGAYEQYF.

DNA of the CDR3: TGTGCCAGTAGTATAGATCGAGAGTTCACCGGGGAGCTGTTTTTT. This sequence encodes CASSIDREFTGELFF. The chain recombines TRBV19 with TRBJ2-2; D not resolved. Germline assignment: CDR1 LNHDA and CDR2 SQIVND (reference sequence). The CDR3 consists of 15 residues. Trimming cost V 0 bases and J 4 bases, with 9 bases left between them.

The rearrangement links TRBV4-3 to TRBJ2-1, with 7 bases matching TRBD1. This CDR3 spans 16 amino acids. Trimming at V came to 3 bases and at J to 3 bases, leaving 8 bases not matched to a gene. CDR1 is LGHNA, CDR2 YSLEER, per germline. The CDR3 sequence is CASSQLQGVLYNEQFF. In nucleotides, the CDR3 is TGCGCCAGCAGCCAGCTCCAGGGGGTTCTCTACAATGAGCAGTTCTTC.

The chain employs TRBV27 and TRBJ2-5; D possibly corresponds to TRBD1 (5 bases). V gave up 6 bases and J gave up 3 bases, with 14 bases separating them. CDR1 MNHEY and CDR2 SMNVEV come from the germline V gene (reference sequence). The CDR3 runs 14 residues. Written as DNA, the CDR3 is TGTGCCAGCAGATGGACACGAGAGAAAGAGACCCAGTACTTC. This gives the protein CASRWTREKETQYF.

The V gene is TRBV28, the J gene TRBJ2-1, with 9 bases aligning to TRBD2. V trimming: 5 bases; J trimming: 6 bases; junction bases outside the gene matches: 20. This CDR3 comprises 19 residues. Germline V CDR1 and CDR2: MDHEN, SYDVKM. The CDR3 protein is CASSLHLGASGKGGNEQFF. The CDR3 region has the DNA TGTGCCAGCAGTCTCCACTTAGGGGCTAGCGGGAAGGGTGGCAATGAGCAGTTCTTC.

V gene TRBV28 combines with J gene TRBJ1-5; 11 nucleotides line up with TRBD1. The CDR3 loop spans 15 amino acids. Germline assignment: CDR1 MDHEN and CDR2 SYDVKM. Trimming at V came to 6 bases and at J to 4 bases, leaving 5 bases not matched to a gene. The CDR3 nucleotides read TGTGCCAGCAGGCCTGGACAGGGGGCAAATCAGCCCCAGCATTTT. This encodes CASRPGQGANQPQHF.

The V call is TRBV5-1, the J call TRBJ1-1; TRBD1 might be the D (6 bases). Trimming removed 3 bases at V and 0 bases at J, with 15 bases between. Germline V lookup: CDR1 SGHRS, CDR2 YFSETQ. The CDR3 is 16 amino acids. CDR3 in amino acids: CASSSETGMMNTEAFF. DNA for the CDR3: TGCGCCAGCAGCTCTGAAACAGGGATGATGAACACTGAAGCTTTCTTT.

V is TRBV28 and J is TRBJ1-2, with a weak D call TRBD1 (5 bases). V lost 4 bases, J lost 4 bases, and 13 bases lay in between. Per the germline V gene, CDR1 is MDHEN and CDR2 is SYDVKM. The CDR3 is 14 residues long. Written as DNA, the CDR3 is TGTGCCAGCAGTTATTACAGCGACAGCTATGGCTACACCTTC. Residues: CASSYYSDSYGYTF.